This T cell receptor (beta chain) was retrieved from a study of a mutant IDH1 vaccine in newly diagnosed glioma. About the study: Following radiotherapy alone, or alongside temozolomide cycles, vaccination was started after an interval of 4-6 weeks.

The ends were cut back, 8 bases at V and 2 bases at J, with 16 bases in the middle. The CDR3 extends over 14 amino acids. Germline V gives CDR1 PRHDT, CDR2 FYEKMQ (reference sequence). General study results and limits: Pseudoprogression appeared unlinked to shifts in leading peripheral T cell clonotypes.

Time point specified: week 35, safety follow-up. The vaccine gave 300 ug of a 20-mer mutant IDH1 peptide subcutaneously per dose. Sequenced by immunoSEQ multiplex PCR; TCRdb stores in-frame clones only, minus some. The sample comprises more than 60,000 clones, roughly 74% of which are singletons, and roughly 4.7% rests with the top ten. Of note for this clone: Its antigen remains unknown.

This specimen was PBMCs, taken from a glioma patient whose treatment included an IDH1 peptide vaccine. The genes are TRBV13 and TRBJ2-7; D ambiguous. This TCR came from a man between 45 and 60 years old with glioma. CDR3 protein: CASGFESLAYEQYF. The DNA for the CDR3 is TGTGCCAGCGGGTTTGAGAGCCTGGCCTACGAGCAGTACTTC.